This is a list of T cell receptor beta chains from one sample in a study of response to subunit inactivated influenza vaccine. One entry per CDR3 protein, called by TCRdb with MiXCR from the RT-PCR reads. This table holds hundreds of thousands of distinct CDR3 sequences, 21% found once. The sample here was PBMCs from blood, taken roughly 20 months after vaccination. These receptors originate from a man between 50 and 75 years old who received an inactivated influenza vaccine. The CDR3 runs from the conserved cysteine through the conserved F or W. A D gene is named only where the DNA matches it firmly. Where a row states a size, it is once, few, many or the class of an expanded clone; other rows omit it.

many	TRBV6-2/TRBV6-3	TRBJ1-5	TRBD1	CASSSSAGTGNQPQHF	TGTGCCAGCAGTTCATCCGCCGGGACAGGGAATCAGCCCCAGCATTTT
NA	TRBV11-2	TRBJ2-2	NA	CASSFGHSSGELFF	TGTGCCAGCAGCTTTGGCCATTCGTCCGGGGAGCTGTTTTTT
few	TRBV7-9	TRBJ2-1	TRBD2	CASSLPSGAASEQFF	TGTGCCAGCAGCTTACCTAGCGGGGCGGCAAGTGAGCAGTTCTTC
many	TRBV5-1	TRBJ2-7	NA	CASSSQRDEQYF	TGCGCCAGCAGCTCCCAACGTGATGAGCAGTACTTC
NA	TRBV28	TRBJ2-4	TRBD1	CASSTTGLAKNIQYF	TGTGCCAGCAGTACGACAGGGTTGGCCAAAAACATTCAGTACTTC
few	TRBV15	TRBJ2-3	NA	CATRKLLDGDTQYF	TGTGCCACTCGGAAGCTGCTTGACGGAGATACGCAGTATTTT
NA	TRBV12-3/TRBV12-4	TRBJ2-3	TRBD2	CASSPGGAMADTQYF	TGTGCCAGCAGCCCCGGGGGGGCCATGGCAGATACGCAGTATTTT
NA	TRBV5-1	TRBJ1-3	NA	CASSLGPRNTIYF	TGCGCCAGCAGCTTGGGCCCCAGAAACACCATATATTTT
many	TRBV7-9	TRBJ2-3	NA	CASSTGTDTQYF	TGTGCCAGCAGCACAGGCACAGATACGCAGTATTTT
NA	TRBV5-4	TRBJ2-5	TRBD2	CASSPKTSGGASETQYF	TGTGCCAGCAGCCCCAAGACTAGCGGGGGGGCATCCGAGACCCAGTACTTC
NA	TRBV6-6	TRBJ1-2	NA	CASNGGLGDTF	TGTGCCAGCAACGGGGGGCTCGGCGACACCTTC
few	TRBV7-2	TRBJ2-3	NA	CASSTFDTQYF	TGTGCCAGCAGCACCTTTGATACGCAGTATTTT
many	TRBV20-1	TRBJ1-1	NA	CSASQGAEAFF	TGCAGTGCTAGTCAGGGCGCTGAAGCTTTCTTT
few	TRBV2	TRBJ2-7	NA	CASSATGTYEQYF	TGTGCCAGCAGTGCGACGGGGACCTACGAGCAGTACTTC
NA	TRBV7-9	TRBJ2-1	TRBD2	CASSLRSSGSFNEQFF	TGTGCCAGCAGCCTACGATCTAGCGGGAGTTTTAATGAGCAGTTCTTC
few	TRBV4-2	TRBJ1-5	NA	CASRPDSYSNQPQHF	TGTGCCAGCAGGCCAGACAGCTATAGCAATCAGCCCCAGCATTTT
few	TRBV6-5	TRBJ1-1	NA	CASSSQSEAFF	TGTGCCAGCAGTTCTCAGTCTGAAGCTTTCTTT
NA	TRBV5-5	TRBJ2-1	TRBD2	CASSLRLAGGGHNEQFF	TGTGCCAGCAGCTTAAGGCTAGCGGGAGGTGGACACAATGAGCAGTTCTTC